This entry lists 27 T cell receptor beta chains sequenced from one sample in a study of shared clonotypes between healthy human individuals. Assay: immunoSEQ multiplex PCR; the TCRdb copy retains only in-frame clones and omits some. The sample has millions of clones, around 94% seen once; the top ten hold under 0.15%. Material: naive CD4+ T cells sorted from blood. Subset in this sample: CD45RA+ positively selected. These receptors were taken from a man between 18 and 29 years old in good health.

The chain is built from TRBV28 and TRBJ2-7, with 14 bases that match TRBD2. CDR1 and CDR2 from the germline V gene are MDHEN and SYDVKM. Germline trimming cut 7 bases from V and 5 bases from J; bases unmatched to any gene: 7. The CDR3 length is 15 residues. CDR3 nucleotides: TGTGCCAGCATCTCCGGGACTAGCGGGAGCCACGAGCAGTACTTC. Translated: CASISGTSGSHEQYF.

Regarding this clone: Other DNA sequences within the sample encode an identical CDR3. The CDR3 sequence is CASSLAASYNEQFF. DNA of the CDR3: TGTGCCAGCAGCTTAGCGGCCTCCTACAATGAGCAGTTCTTC. The rearrangement joins TRBV7-9 to TRBJ2-1, with no clear D. This CDR3 comprises 14 residues. The V gene lost 0 bases and the J gene lost 0 bases, with 3 bases spanning the gap. From germline, CDR1 is SEHNR and CDR2 FQNEAQ (reference sequence).

The chain couples TRBV5-1 to TRBJ2-2; D uncertain. V lost 3 bases and J lost 2, with 20 bases in between. The CDR3 spans 18 residues. Germline V gives CDR1 SGHRS, CDR2 YFSETQ. This CDR3 is CASSSLLSSGLNTGELFF. CDR3 sequence (DNA): TGCGCCAGCAGCTCGCTCCTCTCGTCGGGCCTTAACACCGGGGAGCTGTTTTTT. Filled out from reference TRBV5-1 and TRBJ2-2, the complete variable domain reads KAGVTQTPRYLIKTRGQQVTLSCSPISGHRSVSWYQQTPGQGLQFLFEYFSETQRNKGNFPGRFSGRQFSNSRSEMNVSTLELGDSALYLCASSSLLSSGLNTGELFFGEGSRLTVL.

The V gene is TRBV5-4, the J gene TRBJ1-1, with a possible D match to TRBD1 (6 bases). This CDR3 spans 14 amino acids. Trimming stripped 4 bases from V and 1 base from J, with 11 bases between. In germline, CDR1 is SGHNT, CDR2 YYREEE (reference sequence). CDR3 sequence reads: CASSTQGENTEAFF. For the CDR3, the DNA is TGTGCCAGCAGCACACAGGGTGAGAACACTGAAGCTTTCTTT.

This rearrangement joins TRBV19 to TRBJ1-2; D is unresolved. The CDR3 has 15 residues. Per germline, CDR1 LNHDA and CDR2 SQIVND (reference sequence). The germline V and J ends were trimmed by 0 bases and 4 bases, with 12 bases remaining between them. The DNA of the CDR3 is TGTGCCAGTAGTATAGATCACGTACAGATCTATGGCTACACCTTC. This codes for CASSIDHVQIYGYTF.

CDR3 in DNA: TGTGCCAGCTCACCACCCAACCGGGGTTATGAAAAACTGTTTTTT. As protein: CASSPPNRGYEKLFF. V usage is TRBV18 and J usage is TRBJ1-4; D not certain. This CDR3 has 15 amino acids. V lost 0 bases and J lost 6, with 11 bases in between. The germline V gene has CDR1 KGHSH and CDR2 LQKENI.

V usage is TRBV6-5 and J usage is TRBJ1-6, with D tentatively TRBD1 (6 bases). V was trimmed by 0 bases and J by 10 bases, leaving 13 bases between them. There are 15 residues in the CDR3. Per the germline V gene, CDR1 is MNHEY and CDR2 is SVGAGI. The CDR3 DNA sequence: TGTGCCAGCAGTTACTCGAGCGGGGGCCGCTCACCCCTCCACTTT. This sequence encodes CASSYSSGGRSPLHF.

The V and J genes are TRBV5-1 and TRBJ2-1; TRBD2 aligns across 13 bases. This CDR3 comprises 15 residues. Looked up from germline, CDR1 is SGHRS and CDR2 is YFSETQ. The trim removed 4 bases at V and 5 bases at J, leaving 3 bases unmatched. As DNA, the CDR3 is TGCGCCAGCAGCGCCGGGACTAGCGGGAACAATGAGCAGTTCTTC. This encodes CASSAGTSGNNEQFF.

The V and J genes are TRBV28 and TRBJ2-3; maybe TRBD2 (5 bases). The CDR3 totals 15 residues. V lost 6 bases and J lost 5, with 18 bases in between. Per germline, CDR1 MDHEN and CDR2 SYDVKM. This CDR3 reads CASSLTGLWGDTQYF. In DNA, the CDR3 is TGTGCCAGCAGCCTCACCGGACTGTGGGGAGATACGCAGTATTTT.

This clone turned up a few times. The J gene is TRBJ1-1, the V gene TRBV19; D is ambiguous. Germline CDR1 LNHDA, CDR2 SQIVND (reference sequence). Trimming cost V 3 bases and J 8 bases, with 16 bases left between them. The CDR3 has 14 residues. CDR3 DNA sequence: TGTGCCAGTAGTATGGGCATGGAGGGCAGGGAAGCTTTCTTT. Translating gives CASSMGMEGREAFF.

This clone was seen a single time. The rearrangement joins TRBV19 to TRBJ1-3; 9 nucleotides line up with TRBD1. The CDR3 is 15 residues long. Germline values: CDR1 LNHDA, CDR2 SQIVND (reference sequence). The J segment lost 0 bases and the V segment lost 8 bases, leaving 5 bases of the junction unmatched. The CDR3 here is CASRDRGNSGNTIYF. The CDR3 DNA sequence: TGTGCCAGTCGAGACAGGGGGAACTCTGGAAACACCATATATTTT.

The gene calls are TRBV5-1 and TRBJ2-1, with D possibly being TRBD2 (6 bases). The CDR3 sequence is 15 residues long. Trimming removed 2 bases at V and 3 bases at J, with 12 bases between. The V gene's germline CDR1 is SGHRS and CDR2 YFSETQ. The CDR3 region is CASSFRPSDYNEQFF. The CDR3 DNA follows: TGCGCCAGCAGCTTTAGGCCTAGCGACTACAATGAGCAGTTCTTC.

About this clone: This same CDR3 is encoded by further DNA sequences in the sample. The rearrangement uses TRBV5-1 and TRBJ2-2; tentative D call: TRBD2 (5 bases). Germline V gives CDR1 SGHRS, CDR2 YFSETQ. The CDR3 sequence is 12 residues long. V shed 3 bases and J shed 5 bases, with 5 bases lying between them. Here the CDR3 DNA reads TGCGCCAGCAGCTCGGGGACCGGGGAGCTGTTTTTT. This codes for CASSSGTGELFF. The variable domain in full, completed from reference TRBV5-1 and TRBJ2-2, reads KAGVTQTPRYLIKTRGQQVTLSCSPISGHRSVSWYQQTPGQGLQFLFEYFSETQRNKGNFPGRFSGRQFSNSRSEMNVSTLELGDSALYLCASSSGTGELFFGEGSRLTVL.

This chain uses TRBV19 with TRBJ2-2; 11 bases align to TRBD1. The length of the CDR3 is 16 residues. With V trimmed by 5 bases and J by 6 bases, 8 bases remained unmatched. Germline V lookup: CDR1 LNHDA, CDR2 SQIVND (reference sequence). The DNA for the CDR3 is TGTGCCAGTAGTCCGCGGGACAGGGGGGTTGCCGGGGAGCTGTTTTTT. Encoded protein: CASSPRDRGVAGELFF.

The V call is TRBV5-1, the J call TRBJ2-7, with D perhaps matching TRBD2 (6 bases). This CDR3 has 14 amino acids. Trimming took off 4 bases at V and 3 bases at J, with 14 bases between the two ends. Germline values: CDR1 SGHRS, CDR2 YFSETQ. The CDR3 loop is CASSPGGNVYEQYF. DNA of the CDR3: TGCGCCAGCAGCCCCGGGGGTAATGTCTACGAGCAGTACTTC.

In this sample, this clone turned up once. The genes are TRBV29-1 and TRBJ2-6; D not certain. Germline CDR1 and CDR2: SQVTM and ANQGSEA. V shed 4 bases and J shed 4 bases, with 8 bases lying between them. This CDR3 is 13 amino acids long. The CDR3 DNA reads TGCAGCGTTGTGTCAGCCGGGGCCAACGTCCTGACTTTC. It is translated as CSVVSAGANVLTF.

V gene TRBV6-1 combines with J gene TRBJ2-1, with D perhaps matching TRBD2 (5 bases). This CDR3 comprises 15 residues. Per germline, CDR1 MNHNS and CDR2 SASEGT. Trimming removed 7 bases at V and 0 bases at J, with 13 bases between. The CDR3 spells CASMAVGNSYNEQFF. CDR3 sequence (DNA): TGTGCCAGCATGGCGGTCGGGAACTCCTACAATGAGCAGTTCTTC.

The chain joins TRBV5-1 to TRBJ1-1, with 8 nucleotides matching TRBD1. CDR3 size: 16 residues. Germline CDR1 and CDR2: SGHRS and YFSETQ. J gave up 4 bases and V 3 bases, and 11 bases lay outside the gene matches. CDR3 in amino acids: CASSYGQGGVRTEAFF. CDR3 sequence (DNA): TGCGCCAGCAGCTACGGACAGGGTGGGGTCCGCACTGAAGCTTTCTTT.

The gene calls are TRBV29-1 and TRBJ1-2, with TRBD1 identical over 8 bases. The CDR3 length is 10 residues. The ends lost 5 bases at V and 12 bases at J; junction bases unmatched: 5. Looked up from germline, CDR1 is SQVTM and CDR2 is ANQGSEA. CDR3 protein: CSVTGGRNTF. The CDR3 bases are TGCAGCGTTACAGGGGGGCGAAACACCTTC.

The J gene is TRBJ2-1, the V gene TRBV7-9; TRBD2 agrees at 8 bases. This CDR3 has 17 residues. V trimming: 7 bases; J trimming: 2 bases; junction bases outside the gene matches: 13. The V gene's germline CDR1 is SEHNR and CDR2 FQNEAQ (reference sequence). The CDR3 sequence is CASTPRGGQPTYNEQFF. For the CDR3, the DNA is TGTGCCAGCACCCCACGGGGGGGGCAGCCCACCTACAATGAGCAGTTCTTC.

The rearrangement joins TRBV5-1 to TRBJ2-1; 9 bases map to TRBD2. Per germline, CDR1 SGHRS and CDR2 YFSETQ. Trimming at V came to 6 bases and at J to 3 bases, leaving 4 bases not matched to a gene. The CDR3 covers 14 residues. In DNA, the CDR3 is TGCGCCAGCAAGGAGACTAGCGGCTACAATGAGCAGTTCTTC. Translated: CASKETSGYNEQFF.

The chain links TRBV28 to TRBJ1-4, with D perhaps TRBD1 (6 bases). V lost 4 bases to trimming and J lost 5 bases, with 11 bases between them. Germline V lookup: CDR1 MDHEN, CDR2 SYDVKM. This CDR3 is built from 14 residues. The CDR3 is CASSSDRKNEKLFF. CDR3 nucleotide sequence: TGTGCCAGCAGTTCGGACAGAAAAAATGAAAAACTGTTTTTT.

The chain has TRBV11-3 and TRBJ2-5; D may be TRBD2 (6 bases). V lost 3 bases, J lost 0 bases, and 17 bases lay in between. Looked up from germline, CDR1 is SGHNT and CDR2 is YENEEA. This CDR3 has 17 amino acids. The CDR3 DNA reads as TGTGCCAGCAGCTTCCTCTCCTGGGCGGGAAACCAAGAGACCCAGTACTTC. Its protein is CASSFLSWAGNQETQYF.

This chain connects TRBV7-9 to TRBJ1-1, with 10 bases aligning to TRBD1. The ends lost 0 bases at V and 5 bases at J; junction bases unmatched: 6. Per germline, CDR1 SEHNR and CDR2 FQNEAQ (reference sequence). The CDR3 totals 16 residues. The CDR3 coding sequence is TGTGCCAGCAGCTTAGCGTGGGGGACAGGGGAAACTGAAGCTTTCTTT. Translated: CASSLAWGTGETEAFF.

The rearrangement uses TRBV7-2 and TRBJ2-7; 7 bases align to TRBD1. Germline V gene sequence: CDR1 SGHTA, CDR2 FQGNSA. V trimming: 3 bases; J trimming: 3 bases; junction bases outside the gene matches: 5. The CDR3 loop spans 14 amino acids. CDR3 sequence (DNA): TGTGCCAGCAGCTTGGCCGGGACAGACTACGAGCAGTACTTC. Its translation is CASSLAGTDYEQYF.

This sequence joins TRBV7-9 and TRBJ2-2, with D maybe TRBD2 (5 bases). The V gene's germline CDR1 is SEHNR and CDR2 FQNEAQ (reference sequence). V was clipped by 3 bases and J by 1 base, with 9 bases between them. This CDR3 has 15 residues. As DNA, the CDR3 is TGTGCCAGCAGCTTCTCTGCGGGGAACACCGGGGAGCTGTTTTTT. It translates to CASSFSAGNTGELFF.

The chain has TRBV15 and TRBJ1-1; a possible D gene is TRBD1 (5 bases). The V and J ends lost 4 bases and 1 base respectively, with 13 bases between them. The CDR3 loop spans 15 amino acids. Germline loops: CDR1 LNHNV, CDR2 YYDKDF (reference sequence). The CDR3 loop is CATSKARVPNTEAFF. CDR3 nucleotide sequence: TGTGCCACCAGCAAGGCCAGGGTCCCGAACACTGAAGCTTTCTTT.